Sequencing of this TCR beta chain was carried out in a study of T-cell reconstitution after alpha-beta-depleted transplantation in children. A library of TCRbeta sequences, prepared with unique molecular identifiers, was generated. TCRdb analysed the PCR reads with MiXCR anew, one entry per CDR3 protein. The data show 530,000 or so distinct CDR3 sequences, 25% to 30% seen once. Study-wide results and limits: At one year after transplant, newly produced T cells mostly accounted for T-cell counts and diversity. In patients about two months after transplant, alpha-beta T cells reportedly arose from several hundred expanded graft clones. Elevated TCRbeta diversity at day 60 was traced, in some patients, to surviving recipient T cells and thymic progenitors.

The length of the CDR3 is 16 residues. Germline V gives CDR1 SNHLY, CDR2 FYNNEI. In regard to this clonotype: Its target is unknown. At one end the junction does not follow the germline gene, possibly because of a read error.

The chain combines TRBV2 with TRBJ2-5; 12 bases are a match to TRBD2. This clonotype was sampled from a boy in the first two years of life with Wiskott-Aldrich syndrome, due to receive a stem cell transplant. Sequenced here: PBMCs, sampled before TCRalphabeta/CD19-depleted stem cell transplant. This chain's CDR3 is CASSQAWTSGKETQYF. In DNA, the CDR3 is TGTGCCAGCAGTCAAGCCTGGACTAGCGGGAAAGAGACCCAGTACTTC.